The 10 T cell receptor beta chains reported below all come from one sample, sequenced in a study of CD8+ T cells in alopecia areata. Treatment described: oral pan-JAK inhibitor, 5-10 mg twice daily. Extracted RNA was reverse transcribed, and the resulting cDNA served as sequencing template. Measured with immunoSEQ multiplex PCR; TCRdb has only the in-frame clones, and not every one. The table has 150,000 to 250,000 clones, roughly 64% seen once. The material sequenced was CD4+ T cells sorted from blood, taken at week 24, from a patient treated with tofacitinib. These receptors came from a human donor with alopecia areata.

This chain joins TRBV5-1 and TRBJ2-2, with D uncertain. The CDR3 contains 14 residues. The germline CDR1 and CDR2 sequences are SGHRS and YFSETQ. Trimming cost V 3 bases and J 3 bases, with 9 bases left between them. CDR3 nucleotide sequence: TGCGCCAGCAGCTCCGGCCAGGACACCGGGGAGCTGTTTTTT. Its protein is CASSSGQDTGELFF.

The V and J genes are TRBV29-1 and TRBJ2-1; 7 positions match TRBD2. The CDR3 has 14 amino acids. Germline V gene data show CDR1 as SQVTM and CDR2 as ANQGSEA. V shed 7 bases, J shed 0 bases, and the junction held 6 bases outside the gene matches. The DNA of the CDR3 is TGCAGCGCCGAGGCGGGAGTCTCCTACAATGAGCAGTTCTTC. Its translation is CSAEAGVSYNEQFF.

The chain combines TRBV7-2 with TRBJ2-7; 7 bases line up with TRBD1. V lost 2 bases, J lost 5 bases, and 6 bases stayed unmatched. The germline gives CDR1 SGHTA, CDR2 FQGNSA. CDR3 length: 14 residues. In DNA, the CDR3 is TGTGCCAGCAGCTTACTCAGGGGGATAGACGAGCAGTACTTC. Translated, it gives CASSLLRGIDEQYF.

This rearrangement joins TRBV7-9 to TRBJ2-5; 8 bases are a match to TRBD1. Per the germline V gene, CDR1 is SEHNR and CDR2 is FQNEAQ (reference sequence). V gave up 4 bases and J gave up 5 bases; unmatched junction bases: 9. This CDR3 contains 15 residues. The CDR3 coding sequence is TGTGCCAGCAGCTCAACCAGGACAGGGTTTGAGACCCAGTACTTC. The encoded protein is CASSSTRTGFETQYF. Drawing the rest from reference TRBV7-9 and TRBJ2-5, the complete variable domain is DTGVSQNPRHKITKRGQNVTFRCDPISEHNRLYWYRQTLGQGPEFLTYFQNEAQLEKSRLLSDRFSAERPKGSFSTLEIQRTEQGDSAMYLCASSSTRTGFETQYFGPGTRLLVL.

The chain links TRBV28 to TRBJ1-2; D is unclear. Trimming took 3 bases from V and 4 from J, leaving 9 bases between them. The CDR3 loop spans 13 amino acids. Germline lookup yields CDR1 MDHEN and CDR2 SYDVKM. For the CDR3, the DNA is TGTGCCAGCAGTTTCCGGGTTACCTATGGCTACACCTTC. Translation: CASSFRVTYGYTF.

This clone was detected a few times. The CDR3, as DNA: TGTGCCAGTAGTACCGGACACATCCTCGGCACCATATATTTT. Translation gives CASSTGHILGTIYF. V is TRBV19 and J is TRBJ1-3; TRBD1 is a possible D gene (5 bases). This CDR3 region has 14 residues. Deletions cut 4 bases from V and 9 bases from J, with 16 bases between. CDR1 and CDR2 (germline): LNHDA, SQIVND (reference sequence).

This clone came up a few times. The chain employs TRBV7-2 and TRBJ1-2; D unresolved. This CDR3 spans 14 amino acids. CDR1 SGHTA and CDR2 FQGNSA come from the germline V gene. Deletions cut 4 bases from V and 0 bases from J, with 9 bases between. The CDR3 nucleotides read TGTGCCAGCAGCTCATCGACGGCTAACTATGGCTACACCTTC. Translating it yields CASSSSTANYGYTF.

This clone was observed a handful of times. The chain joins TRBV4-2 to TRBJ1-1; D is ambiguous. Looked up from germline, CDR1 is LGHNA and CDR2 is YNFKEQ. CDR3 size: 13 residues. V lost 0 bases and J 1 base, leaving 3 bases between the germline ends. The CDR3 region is CASSQDRNTEAFF. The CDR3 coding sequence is TGTGCCAGCAGCCAAGACAGGAACACTGAAGCTTTCTTT.

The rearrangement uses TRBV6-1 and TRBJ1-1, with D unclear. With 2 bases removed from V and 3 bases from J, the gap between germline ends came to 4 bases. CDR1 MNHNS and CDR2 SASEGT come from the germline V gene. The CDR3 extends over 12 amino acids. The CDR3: CASSEFDTEAFF. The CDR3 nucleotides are TGTGCCAGCAGTGAATTTGACACTGAAGCTTTCTTT.

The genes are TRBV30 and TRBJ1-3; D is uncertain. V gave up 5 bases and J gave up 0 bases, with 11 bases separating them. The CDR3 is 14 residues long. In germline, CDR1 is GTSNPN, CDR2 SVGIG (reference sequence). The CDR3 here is CAWASAGSGNTIYF. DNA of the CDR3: TGTGCCTGGGCTTCGGCGGGCTCTGGAAACACCATATATTTT.